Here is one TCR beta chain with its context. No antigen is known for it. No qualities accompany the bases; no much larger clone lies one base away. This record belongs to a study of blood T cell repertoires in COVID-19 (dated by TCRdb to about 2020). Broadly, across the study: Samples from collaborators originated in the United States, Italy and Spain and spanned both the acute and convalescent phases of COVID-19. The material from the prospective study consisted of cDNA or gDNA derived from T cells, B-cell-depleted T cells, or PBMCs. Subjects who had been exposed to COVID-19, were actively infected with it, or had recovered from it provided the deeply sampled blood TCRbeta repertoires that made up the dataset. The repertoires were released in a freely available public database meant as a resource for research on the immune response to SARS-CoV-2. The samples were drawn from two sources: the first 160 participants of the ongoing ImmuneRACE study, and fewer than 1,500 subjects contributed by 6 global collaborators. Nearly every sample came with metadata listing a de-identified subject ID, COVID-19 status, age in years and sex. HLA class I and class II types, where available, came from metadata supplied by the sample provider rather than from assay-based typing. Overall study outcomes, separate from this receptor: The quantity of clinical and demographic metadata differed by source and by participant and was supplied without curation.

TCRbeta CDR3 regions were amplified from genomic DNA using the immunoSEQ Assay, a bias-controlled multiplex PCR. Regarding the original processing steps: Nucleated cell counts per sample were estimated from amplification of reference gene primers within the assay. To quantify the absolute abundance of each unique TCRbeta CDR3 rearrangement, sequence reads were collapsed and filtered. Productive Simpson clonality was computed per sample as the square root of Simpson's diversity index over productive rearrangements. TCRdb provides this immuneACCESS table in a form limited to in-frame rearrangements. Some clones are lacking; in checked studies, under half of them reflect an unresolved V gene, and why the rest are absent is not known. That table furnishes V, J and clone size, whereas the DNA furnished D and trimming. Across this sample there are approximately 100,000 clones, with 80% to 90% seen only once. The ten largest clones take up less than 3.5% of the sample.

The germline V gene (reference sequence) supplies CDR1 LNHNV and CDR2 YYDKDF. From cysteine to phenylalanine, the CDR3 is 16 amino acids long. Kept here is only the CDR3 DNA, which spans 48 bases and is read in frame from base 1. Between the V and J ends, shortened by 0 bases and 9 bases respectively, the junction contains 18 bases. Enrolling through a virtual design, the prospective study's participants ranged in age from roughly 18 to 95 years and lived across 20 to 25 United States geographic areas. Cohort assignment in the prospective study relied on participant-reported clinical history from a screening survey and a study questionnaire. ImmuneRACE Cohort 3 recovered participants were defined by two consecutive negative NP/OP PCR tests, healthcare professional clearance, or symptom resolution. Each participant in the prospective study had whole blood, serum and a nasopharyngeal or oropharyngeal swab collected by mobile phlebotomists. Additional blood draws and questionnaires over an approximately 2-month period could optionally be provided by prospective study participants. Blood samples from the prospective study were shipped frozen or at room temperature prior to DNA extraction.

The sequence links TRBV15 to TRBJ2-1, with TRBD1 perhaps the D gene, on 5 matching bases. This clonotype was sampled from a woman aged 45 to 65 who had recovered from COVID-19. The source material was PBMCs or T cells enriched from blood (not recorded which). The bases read TGTGCCACCAGCAGAGATCGGGCAGGGTTTGCACTTGAGCAGTTCTTC. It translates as CATSRDRAGFALEQFF.